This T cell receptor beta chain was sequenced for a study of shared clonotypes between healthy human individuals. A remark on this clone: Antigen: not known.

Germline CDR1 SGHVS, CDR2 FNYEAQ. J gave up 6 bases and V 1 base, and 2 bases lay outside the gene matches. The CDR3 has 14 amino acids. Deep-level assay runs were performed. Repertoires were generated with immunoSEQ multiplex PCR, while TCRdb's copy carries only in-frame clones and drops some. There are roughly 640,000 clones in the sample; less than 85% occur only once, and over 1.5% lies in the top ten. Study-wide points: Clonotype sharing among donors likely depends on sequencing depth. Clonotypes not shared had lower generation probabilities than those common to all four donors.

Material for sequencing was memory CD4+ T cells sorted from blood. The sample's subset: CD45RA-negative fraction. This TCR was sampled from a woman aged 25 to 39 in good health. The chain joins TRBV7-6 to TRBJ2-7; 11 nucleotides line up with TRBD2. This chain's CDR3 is CASSLGTSGSEQYF. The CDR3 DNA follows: TGTGCCAGCAGCTTAGGGACTAGCGGGTCCGAGCAGTACTTC. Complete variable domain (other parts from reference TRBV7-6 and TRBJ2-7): GAGVSQSPRYKVTKRGQDVALRCDPISGHVSLYWYRQALGQGPEFLTYFNYEAQQDKSGLPNDRFSAERPEGSISTLTIQRTEQRDSAMYRCASSLGTSGSEQYFGPGTRLTVT.